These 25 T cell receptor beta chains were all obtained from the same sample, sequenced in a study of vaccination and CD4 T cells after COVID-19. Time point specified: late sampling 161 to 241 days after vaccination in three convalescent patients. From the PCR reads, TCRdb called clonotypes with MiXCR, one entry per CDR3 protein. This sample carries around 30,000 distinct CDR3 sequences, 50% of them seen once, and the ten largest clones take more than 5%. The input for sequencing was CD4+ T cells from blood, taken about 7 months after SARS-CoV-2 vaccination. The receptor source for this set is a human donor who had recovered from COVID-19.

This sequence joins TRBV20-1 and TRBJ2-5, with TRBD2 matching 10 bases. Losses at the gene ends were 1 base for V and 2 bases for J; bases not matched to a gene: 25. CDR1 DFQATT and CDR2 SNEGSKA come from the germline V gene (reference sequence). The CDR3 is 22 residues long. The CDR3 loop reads CSARGLNLGTSEINRVQETQYF. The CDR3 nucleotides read TGCAGTGCTAGAGGACTGAACCTAGGGACTAGCGAGATAAACAGAGTACAAGAGACCCAGTACTTC.

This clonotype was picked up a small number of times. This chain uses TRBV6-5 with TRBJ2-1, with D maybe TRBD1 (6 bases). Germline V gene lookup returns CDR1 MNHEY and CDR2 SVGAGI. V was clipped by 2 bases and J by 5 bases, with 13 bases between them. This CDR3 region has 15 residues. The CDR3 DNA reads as TGTGCCAGCAGTTACGGGGCAGGGGTGAACAATGAGCAGTTCTTC. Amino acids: CASSYGAGVNNEQFF.

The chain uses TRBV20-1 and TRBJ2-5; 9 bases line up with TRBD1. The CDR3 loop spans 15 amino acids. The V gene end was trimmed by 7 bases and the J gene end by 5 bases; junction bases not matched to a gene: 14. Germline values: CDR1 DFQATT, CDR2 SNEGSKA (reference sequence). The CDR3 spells CSGGVRTGVRETQYF. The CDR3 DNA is TGCAGTGGAGGAGTCAGGACAGGGGTAAGGGAGACCCAGTACTTC.

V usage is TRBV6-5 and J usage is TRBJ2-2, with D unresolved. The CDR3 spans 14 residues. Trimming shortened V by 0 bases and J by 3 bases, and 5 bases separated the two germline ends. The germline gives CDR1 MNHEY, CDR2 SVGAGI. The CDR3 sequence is CASSYSDDTGELFF. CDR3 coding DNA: TGTGCCAGCAGTTACTCAGATGACACCGGGGAGCTGTTTTTT.

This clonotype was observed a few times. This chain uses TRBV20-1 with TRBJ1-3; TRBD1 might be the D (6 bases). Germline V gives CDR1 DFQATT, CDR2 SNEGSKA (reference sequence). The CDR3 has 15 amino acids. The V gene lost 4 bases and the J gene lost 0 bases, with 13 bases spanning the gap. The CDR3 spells CSANRDTSSGNTIYF. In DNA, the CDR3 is TGCAGTGCTAACCGGGACACCAGCTCTGGAAACACCATATATTTT.

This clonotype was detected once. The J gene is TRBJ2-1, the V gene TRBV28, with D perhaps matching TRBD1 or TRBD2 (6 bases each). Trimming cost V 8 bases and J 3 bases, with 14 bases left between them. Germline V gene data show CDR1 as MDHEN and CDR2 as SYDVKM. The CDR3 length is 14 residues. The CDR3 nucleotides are TGTGCCAGCGGGGGGCCAGGGATCTACAATGAGCAGTTCTTC. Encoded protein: CASGGPGIYNEQFF.

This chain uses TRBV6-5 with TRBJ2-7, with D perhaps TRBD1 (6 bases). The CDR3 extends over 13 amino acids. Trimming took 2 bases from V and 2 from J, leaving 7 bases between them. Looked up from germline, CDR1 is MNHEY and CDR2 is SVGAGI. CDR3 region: CASSYAGAYEQYF. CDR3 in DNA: TGTGCCAGCAGTTACGCAGGGGCCTACGAGCAGTACTTC.

CDR3: CASSLGYSYEQYF. In DNA form, the CDR3 reads TGTGCCAGCAGCTTGGGCTACTCCTACGAGCAGTACTTC. The chain carries TRBV7-2 and TRBJ2-7; no clear D gene. Germline V CDR1 and CDR2: SGHTA, FQGNSA. The CDR3 runs to 13 residues. V lost 3 bases, J lost 0 bases, and 6 bases lay in between.

The CDR3 DNA reads TGCGCCAGCAGTGATAAGCGGGAGGGCCTTGAGACCCAGTACTTC. This sequence encodes CASSDKREGLETQYF. The chain employs TRBV10-1 and TRBJ2-5, with 10 bases lining up with TRBD2. After removal of 3 bases from V and 5 bases from J, the junction contained 6 bases not matched to a gene. CDR3 length: 15 amino acids. Germline CDR1 and CDR2: WNHNN and SYGVQD (reference sequence).

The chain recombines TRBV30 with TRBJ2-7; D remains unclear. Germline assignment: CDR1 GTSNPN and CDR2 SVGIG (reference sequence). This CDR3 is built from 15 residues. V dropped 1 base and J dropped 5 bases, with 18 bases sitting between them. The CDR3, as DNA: TGTGCCTGGAGTGGAGTAGGGATGGATATCGACGAGCAGTACTTC. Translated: CAWSGVGMDIDEQYF.

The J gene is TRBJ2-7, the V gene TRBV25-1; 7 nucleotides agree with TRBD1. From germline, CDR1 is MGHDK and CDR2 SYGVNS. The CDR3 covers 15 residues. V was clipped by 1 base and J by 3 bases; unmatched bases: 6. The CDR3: CASSESDRENYEQYF. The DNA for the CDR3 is TGTGCCAGCAGTGAATCCGACAGGGAAAACTACGAGCAGTACTTC.

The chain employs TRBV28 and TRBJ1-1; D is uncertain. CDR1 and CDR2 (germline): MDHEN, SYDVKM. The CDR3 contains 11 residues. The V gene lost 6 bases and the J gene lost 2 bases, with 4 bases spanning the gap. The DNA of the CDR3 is TGTGCCAGCAGGTTTAACACTGAAGCTTTCTTT. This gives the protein CASRFNTEAFF.

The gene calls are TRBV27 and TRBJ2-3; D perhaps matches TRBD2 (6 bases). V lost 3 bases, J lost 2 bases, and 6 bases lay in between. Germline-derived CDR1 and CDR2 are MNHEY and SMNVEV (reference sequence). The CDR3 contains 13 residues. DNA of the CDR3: TGTGCCAGCAGTTTGGGACTCACAGATACGCAGTATTTT. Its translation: CASSLGLTDTQYF.

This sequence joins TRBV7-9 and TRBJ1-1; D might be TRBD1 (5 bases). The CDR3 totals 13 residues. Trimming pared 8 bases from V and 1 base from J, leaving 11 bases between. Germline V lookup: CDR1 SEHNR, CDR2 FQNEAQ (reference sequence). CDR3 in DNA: TGTGCCAGCGGCAGGGCCGGGAACACTGAAGCTTTCTTT. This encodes CASGRAGNTEAFF.

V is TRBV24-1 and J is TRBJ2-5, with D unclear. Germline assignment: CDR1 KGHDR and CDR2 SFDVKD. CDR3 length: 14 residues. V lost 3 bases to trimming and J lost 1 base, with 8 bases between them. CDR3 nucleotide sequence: TGTGCCACCAGTGATCGGGCAAGCCAAGAGACCCAGTACTTC. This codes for CATSDRASQETQYF.

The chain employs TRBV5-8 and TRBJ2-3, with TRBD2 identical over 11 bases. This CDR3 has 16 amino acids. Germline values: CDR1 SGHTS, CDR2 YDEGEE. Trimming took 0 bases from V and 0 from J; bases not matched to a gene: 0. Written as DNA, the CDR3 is TGTGCCAGCAGCTTGGGGACTAGCGGGAGCACAGATACGCAGTATTTT. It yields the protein CASSLGTSGSTDTQYF.

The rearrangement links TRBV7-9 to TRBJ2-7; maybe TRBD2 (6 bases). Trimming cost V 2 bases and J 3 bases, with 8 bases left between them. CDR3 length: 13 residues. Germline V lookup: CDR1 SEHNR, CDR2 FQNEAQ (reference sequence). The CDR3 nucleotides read TGTGCCAGCAGCTTATCGCGGGACTACGAGCAGTACTTC. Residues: CASSLSRDYEQYF.

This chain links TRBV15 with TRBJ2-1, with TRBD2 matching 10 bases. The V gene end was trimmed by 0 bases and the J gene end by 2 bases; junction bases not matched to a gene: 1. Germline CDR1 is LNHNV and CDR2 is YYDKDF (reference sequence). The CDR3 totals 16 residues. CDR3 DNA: TGTGCCACCAGCAGAGATACTAGCGGGACCTACAATGAGCAGTTCTTC. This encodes CATSRDTSGTYNEQFF.

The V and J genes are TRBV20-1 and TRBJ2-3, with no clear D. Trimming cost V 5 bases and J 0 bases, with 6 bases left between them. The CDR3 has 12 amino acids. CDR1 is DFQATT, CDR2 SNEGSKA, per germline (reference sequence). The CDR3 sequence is CSAQPSTDTQYF. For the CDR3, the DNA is TGCAGTGCTCAGCCTAGCACAGATACGCAGTATTTT.

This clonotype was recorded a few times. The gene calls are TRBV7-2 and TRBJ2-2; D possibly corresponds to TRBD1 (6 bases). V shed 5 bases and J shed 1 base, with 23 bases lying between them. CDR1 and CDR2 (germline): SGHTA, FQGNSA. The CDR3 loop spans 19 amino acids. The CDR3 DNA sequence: TGTGCCAGCAGCCACCCCGTTAGGGCAGGGGAAGGGAACACCGGGGAGCTGTTTTTT. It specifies CASSHPVRAGEGNTGELFF.

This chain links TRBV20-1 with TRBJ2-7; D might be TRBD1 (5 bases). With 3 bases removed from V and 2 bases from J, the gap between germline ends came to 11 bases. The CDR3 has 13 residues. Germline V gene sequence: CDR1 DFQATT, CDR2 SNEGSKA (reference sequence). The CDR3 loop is CSASVDSPYEQYF. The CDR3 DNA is TGCAGTGCTAGTGTCGACAGTCCCTACGAGCAGTACTTC.

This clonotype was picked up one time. The CDR3 nucleotides read TGCAGTGCGGGGACCACCGGGGAGCTGTTTTTT. Translation gives CSAGTTGELFF. The chain combines TRBV20-1 with TRBJ2-2; D possibly matches TRBD1 or TRBD2 (5 bases each). The CDR3 extends over 11 amino acids. Germline V gene data show CDR1 as DFQATT and CDR2 as SNEGSKA (reference sequence). Trimming shortened V by 6 bases and J by 4 bases, and 6 bases separated the two germline ends.

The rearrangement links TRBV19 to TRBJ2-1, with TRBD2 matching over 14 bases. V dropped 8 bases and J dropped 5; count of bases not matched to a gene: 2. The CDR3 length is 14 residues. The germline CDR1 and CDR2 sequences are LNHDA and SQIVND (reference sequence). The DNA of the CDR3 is TGTGCCAGTCGACTAGCGGGAGGGGACAATGAGCAGTTCTTC. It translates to CASRLAGGDNEQFF.

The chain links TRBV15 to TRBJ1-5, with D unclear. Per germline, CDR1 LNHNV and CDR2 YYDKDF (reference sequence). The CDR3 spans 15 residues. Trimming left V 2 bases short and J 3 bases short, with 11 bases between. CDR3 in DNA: TGTGCCACCAGCAGACCCAGACAAAACAATCAGCCCCAGCATTTT. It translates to CATSRPRQNNQPQHF.

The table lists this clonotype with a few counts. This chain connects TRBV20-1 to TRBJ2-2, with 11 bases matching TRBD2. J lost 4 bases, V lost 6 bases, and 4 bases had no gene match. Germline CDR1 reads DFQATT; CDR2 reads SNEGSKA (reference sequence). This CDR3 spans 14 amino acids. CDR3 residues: CSAQGLAGTGELFF. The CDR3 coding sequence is TGCAGTGCCCAAGGACTAGCGGGCACCGGGGAGCTGTTTTTT.